Frequency places the clone carrying this T cell receptor (beta chain) as medium-sized. The data derive from a study of human CD8 memory T cell subsets. CDR1 and CDR2 (germline): SGDLS, YYNGEE. This CDR3 contains 14 residues. Investigators built TCR beta libraries using UMI-labeled 5' RACE. TCRdb reprocessed the 5' RACE reads; each CDR3 protein has one entry and no DNA is given. Its clone listing holds 6,500 to 8,000 distinct CDR3 sequences. The authors obtained RNA from duplicate vials, each holding some 140,000 sorted CD8+ T cells, for every subset. The chain uses TRBV9 and TRBJ2-1; the D gene TCRdb calls, TRBD2, cannot be checked with no DNA. The sequenced sample consisted of CD8+ T cells from PBMCs. The clonotype originates from a human donor in good health. The CDR3: CASSSGDSRVEQFF.